This entry concerns a single T cell receptor (beta chain). Its antigen specificity is not known. Per-base quality was not reported, and no clone a single base away is much larger than it. The donors were healthy, HIV-negative adults who had no recently reported acute infections or vaccinations. Every donor was a Caucasian adult living in Nashville, Tennessee, USA. CD4+ T cells were enriched by magnetic negative selection; naive cells were then positively selected on CD45RA, and the negative fraction formed the memory subset. Blood was collected by leukapheresis, and PBMCs were isolated by Ficoll-Histopaque density gradient centrifugation and then cryopreserved in liquid nitrogen vapor phase. Analytical flow cytometry was used to check the purity and quantity of every magnetically sorted T cell population. From each sorted fraction, genomic DNA was isolated and quantified by UV absorbance on a Nanodrop 2000c.

Using the deep immunoSEQ assay, multiplex PCR amplified TCR CDR3 regions from genomic DNA. Extracted genomic DNA from each cell subset was spread evenly across all wells of several immunoSEQ 96-well plates, with each plate serving as a replicate. For sorted subsets, roughly 0.2 ug genomic DNA, equal to 25,000 to 35,000 T cell genomes, was loaded into each replicate PCR. The purified libraries were quantified using a Qubit 3.0 fluorometer, sized with a Bioanalyzer 2100, and then quantified again using the KAPA Library Quantification kit. Each immunoSEQ 96-well plate was sequenced on its own single-read 150-cycle Illumina NextSeq 550 flow cell. Regarding the original processing steps: The immunoSEQ output contained only junctional sequences without quality scores, so filtering could not match that applied to full-length reads. Sequences were annotated with PyIR, a Python wrapper for IgBLAST v1.9, and V/J genes and CDR3 were assigned using IMGT germline references. Any read was removed if the V/J assignment was weak (E-value above 1e-6), the CDR3 was missing, or the read contained stop codons, out-of-frame junctions, or ambiguous translated residues. V3J clonotypes were defined as sequences sharing an identical inferred V gene, J gene, and CDR3 amino acid sequence. To compute the percentage overlap between repertoires, the number of shared unique clonotypes was divided by the size of the smaller repertoire. Repertoire richness was assessed with RTK rarefaction, the Chao1 estimator, and Recon v2.1 estimates of unobserved clonotypes. OLGA was used to compute generation probabilities for all TCRbeta clonotypes that the gDNA method yielded from a few donors. TCRdb stores this immuneACCESS table with in-frame sequences only. Part of the clones is absent; in the studies checked, under half of the shortfall reflects unresolved V genes, and no reason is known for the rest. D and trimming come from the DNA, and the V and J calls and clone size come from that table. The sample table contains 2.3 million or so clones; only one count was recorded for approximately 93% of them. Around 0.4% of the sample is in the top ten clones.

This record belongs to a study of shared clonotypes between healthy human individuals (TCRdb year 2020). About the investigation overall: The cohort included three men and a couple of women between 18 and 49 years of age. Per donor, leukapheresis produced somewhere between about 0.9 and 9 billion PBMCs. Blood TCR repertoires of about five healthy adults were deeply sequenced to estimate repertoire size and the extent of clonotype sharing between individuals. Different laboratories and diverse techniques were used to prepare libraries and sequence TCR repertoires, to increase sequencing depth and limit assay-specific biases. For each donor, three plates each were used for CD4 naive and CD4 memory, two plates were used for CD8 naive, and one plate was used for CD8 memory.

Paper-wide results and their limitations: Because the study included only a small number of donors, the genetic and exposure-history diversity represented was limited. When a few donors were compared, the shared fraction of clonotypes was around 5% for naive CD4, around 3.6% for naive CD8, about 2.4% for memory CD4, and under 0.5% for memory CD8. Sampling was limited to blood, and TCR repertoires in tissue likely differ from TCR repertoires in blood. Compared with non-shared clonotypes, the clonotypes found in all four sorted-subset donors had higher generation probabilities. Naive subsets generally had larger estimated clonotype richness than memory subsets did. Even with the large sequencing depth, rarefaction of the sorted-subset datasets indicated that sequencing was incomplete. Pairwise subsampling led to the expectation that sequencing depth would affect the degree of clonotype sharing among donors.

Per the germline V gene, SGHNT is the CDR1 and YENEEA is the CDR2. The CDR3, cysteine through phenylalanine, is 14 amino acids long. Only the CDR3 DNA is retained, 42 bases long and in frame from the first base. V is pruned by 5 bases and J by 7 bases, leaving 8 bases of the junction without a gene match. This receptor was identified in a man aged 18 to 29 in good health. Some clones in this sample may be carry-over from other donors' samples. Sequencing input: naive CD4+ T cells from PBMCs. The cell subset or site label corresponds to: CD45RA+ positively selected. The chain couples TRBV11-3 to TRBJ2-7; TRBD2 agrees with 10 junctional bases. The DNA sequence follows: TGTGCCAGCAGCCAATCTAGCGGGAGTGGGGAGCAGTACTTC. Translation gives CASSQSSGSGEQYF.